These 27 T cell receptor beta chains were sequenced from one sample in a study of T cells after yellow fever vaccination. Each CDR3 protein gets one entry after TCRdb re-called the 5' RACE reads with MiXCR. The repertoire holds over 250,000 distinct CDR3 sequences, with over 3.5% as singletons. The sample here was PBMCs, taken 5 days after the yellow fever booster vaccination. These receptors came from a man aged 18 to 30 who received the YFV17D yellow fever vaccine.

This clonotype was seen more than once but under ten times. The chain employs TRBV4-1 and TRBJ2-4; perhaps D is TRBD1 or TRBD2 (5 bases each). The CDR3 sequence is 15 residues long. Germline V gene sequence: CDR1 MGHRA, CDR2 YSYEKL. Trimming removed 1 base at V and 4 bases at J, with 11 bases between. The CDR3 DNA reads TGCGCCAGCAGCCAAGGGTCCGGGACGAAAAACATTCAGTACTTC. It is translated as CASSQGSGTKNIQYF.

This clonotype has just a few counts. This chain links TRBV7-2 with TRBJ2-5; no clear D gene. CDR3 length equals 12 residues. Trimming removed 3 bases from V and 5 bases from J, with 7 bases in between. Germline CDR1 reads SGHTA; CDR2 reads FQGNSA. The DNA of the CDR3 is TGTGCCAGCAGCTTTAATAGCGAGACCCAGTACTTC. Translated: CASSFNSETQYF.

This clonotype turned up a few times. This chain joins TRBV20-1 and TRBJ1-6; 8 positions agree with TRBD1. V shed 6 bases, J shed 6 bases, and the junction held 10 bases outside the gene matches. There are 15 residues in the CDR3. Germline V gene data show CDR1 as DFQATT and CDR2 as SNEGSKA (reference sequence). CDR3 nucleotides: TGCAGTGCCACGGGACAGGAAATCCCTAATTCACCCCTCCACTTT. This translates into CSATGQEIPNSPLHF.

This clonotype has only a few counts. This chain joins TRBV4-1 and TRBJ2-7; D is uncertain. Germline loops: CDR1 MGHRA, CDR2 YSYEKL. CDR3 length: 16 amino acids. V shed 2 bases and J shed 2 bases, with 16 bases lying between them. The DNA for the CDR3 is TGCGCCAGCAGCCAATCAGCTCCGATAAGTACCTACGAGCAGTACTTC. This codes for CASSQSAPISTYEQYF.

This clonotype was detected ten times or more. CDR3 loop: CASSVQLSTDTQYF. DNA for the CDR3: TGTGCCAGCAGTGTTCAGCTTAGCACAGATACGCAGTATTTT. The chain is built from TRBV6-1 and TRBJ2-3; D ambiguous. The CDR3 length is 14 residues. From germline, CDR1 is MNHNS and CDR2 SASEGT. The ends were cut back, 4 bases at V and 0 bases at J, with 8 bases in the middle.

This clonotype was detected many times. The rearrangement links TRBV6-4 to TRBJ2-2; maybe TRBD1 (5 bases). Germline V CDR1 and CDR2: MRHNA, SNTAGT. This CDR3 is built from 13 residues. Trimming removed 3 bases from V and 3 bases from J, with 5 bases in between. CDR3 loop: CASSEGDTGELFF. In DNA, the CDR3 is TGTGCCAGCAGTGAAGGGGACACCGGGGAGCTGTTTTTT.

The chain has TRBV12-3 or TRBV12-4 and TRBJ2-3; possibly TRBD2 for D (5 bases). V lost 7 bases and J lost 1, with 9 bases in between. CDR3 length: 13 amino acids. The CDR3 protein is CASTGRGTDTQYF. Written as DNA, the CDR3 is TGTGCCAGCACGGGGAGAGGCACAGATACGCAGTATTTT.

This clonotype has only a few counts. This chain joins TRBV13 and TRBJ2-1; 12 bases match TRBD1. CDR1 and CDR2 from the germline V gene are PRHDT and FYEKMQ (reference sequence). The CDR3 has 16 residues. V gave up 4 bases and J gave up 4 bases; unmatched junction bases: 5. The CDR3 spells CASSSGDRGPYNEQFF. The CDR3 DNA reads as TGTGCCAGCAGCTCCGGGGACAGGGGGCCGTACAATGAGCAGTTCTTC.

This clonotype was found a few times. The rearrangement links TRBV5-1 to TRBJ1-2; 7 bases are shared with TRBD1. V lost 7 bases to trimming and J lost 5 bases; unmatched junction nucleotides: 11. Germline CDR1 SGHRS, CDR2 YFSETQ. The CDR3 sequence is 14 residues long. CDR3 sequence (DNA): TGCGCCAGCTACCCGGGACAGCAAACTTATGGCTACACCTTC. Residues: CASYPGQQTYGYTF.

The chain carries TRBV5-1 and TRBJ1-1, with 7 bases fitting TRBD1. Unmatched junction bases numbered 11, after V lost 2 bases and J lost 10 bases. CDR1 SGHRS and CDR2 YFSETQ come from the germline V gene. This CDR3 contains 14 residues. The CDR3 loop reads CASSLTTGEAGAFF. The CDR3 DNA reads as TGCGCCAGCAGCTTAACTACAGGGGAGGCCGGAGCTTTCTTT.

The chain couples TRBV7-9 to TRBJ1-1; the match to TRBD1 covers 9 bases. The CDR3 is made up of 17 amino acids. V trimming: 6 bases; J trimming: 4 bases; junction bases outside the gene matches: 15. CDR1 SEHNR and CDR2 FQNEAQ come from the germline V gene (reference sequence). The chain's CDR3 is CASRPHPTGGAGTEAFF. In DNA, the CDR3 is TGTGCCAGCAGACCCCACCCTACAGGGGGCGCGGGCACTGAAGCTTTCTTT.

J is TRBJ2-5 and V is TRBV7-2; perhaps TRBD1 as D (6 bases). V lost 1 base and J 2 bases, leaving 20 bases between the germline ends. The CDR3 extends over 18 amino acids. Germline lookup yields CDR1 SGHTA and CDR2 FQGNSA. The CDR3 protein is CASSLGFGWGRGQETQYF. CDR3 bases: TGTGCCAGCAGCTTAGGGTTCGGCTGGGGGCGCGGACAAGAGACCCAGTACTTC.

This clonotype has just a few counts. This rearrangement joins TRBV7-9 to TRBJ1-6; TRBD1 matches at 8 bases. The CDR3 spans 17 residues. In germline, CDR1 is SEHNR, CDR2 FQNEAQ (reference sequence). V shed 5 bases, J shed 0 bases, and the junction held 6 bases outside the gene matches. Here the CDR3 DNA reads TGTGCCAGCAGCACCCGACAGGGGAGCTCCTATAATTCACCCCTCCACTTT. Protein product: CASSTRQGSSYNSPLHF.

Many counts were recorded for this clonotype. The chain couples TRBV27 to TRBJ2-7, with no clear D. The germline CDR1 and CDR2 sequences are MNHEY and SMNVEV (reference sequence). Trimming cost V 3 bases and J 2 bases, with 11 bases left between them. This CDR3 is 14 amino acids long. This CDR3 reads CASSFGDGAYEQYF. The CDR3 nucleotides read TGTGCCAGCAGTTTTGGAGACGGCGCCTACGAGCAGTACTTC.

The table lists this clonotype with many counts. The gene calls are TRBV28 and TRBJ1-1; D is ambiguous. The CDR3 runs to 12 residues. V was cut by 0 bases and J by 10 bases, with 9 bases left in between. Germline CDR1 and CDR2: MDHEN and SYDVKM. The CDR3 spells CASSLWLVGAFF. The CDR3 bases are TGTGCCAGCAGTTTATGGCTAGTTGGAGCTTTCTTT.

This clonotype showed up just a few times. The chain couples TRBV20-1 to TRBJ1-5; D is undetermined. Germline V lookup: CDR1 DFQATT, CDR2 SNEGSKA (reference sequence). V lost 5 bases to trimming and J lost 2 bases, with 7 bases between them. The CDR3 totals 12 residues. CDR3 sequence (DNA): TGCAGTGCTCAAAGTGGCAATCAGCCCCAGCATTTT. Its translation is CSAQSGNQPQHF.

This clonotype was seen many times. CDR3: CSSDIQGVSYNEQFF. The CDR3 bases are TGCAGTAGCGACATCCAGGGGGTATCCTACAATGAGCAGTTCTTC. The chain is built from TRBV20-1 and TRBJ2-1; TRBD1 matches at 7 bases. Germline lookup yields CDR1 DFQATT and CDR2 SNEGSKA (reference sequence). V trimming: 8 bases; J trimming: 1 base; junction bases outside the gene matches: 11. The CDR3 is 15 residues long.

This chain uses TRBV29-1 with TRBJ2-1, with a tentative D call TRBD1 (5 bases). Germline V gene lookup returns CDR1 SQVTM and CDR2 ANQGSEA. The CDR3 consists of 14 residues. Deletions cut 5 bases from V and 0 bases from J, with 11 bases between. The CDR3 DNA is TGCAGCGTTTTTCAGGGAAACTCCTACAATGAGCAGTTCTTC. Amino acids: CSVFQGNSYNEQFF.

The chain carries TRBV6-6 and TRBJ2-3; 14 bases are a match to TRBD2. Per the germline V gene, CDR1 is MNHNY and CDR2 is SVGAGI (reference sequence). CDR3 size: 15 residues. V lost 11 bases and J lost 1; bases outside the gene matches: 5. The CDR3 loop reads CAHGGLAGGTDTQYF. CDR3 in DNA: TGTGCCCATGGGGGACTAGCGGGGGGCACAGATACGCAGTATTTT.

This clonotype showed up just a few times. The gene calls are TRBV19 and TRBJ2-1; 8 positions match TRBD2. The CDR3 covers 14 residues. The trim removed 5 bases at V and 8 bases at J, leaving 8 bases unmatched. Looked up from germline, CDR1 is LNHDA and CDR2 is SQIVND (reference sequence). The CDR3: CASSRTGGPYEQFF. The CDR3 DNA is TGTGCCAGTAGTCGGACGGGGGGGCCGTATGAGCAGTTCTTC.

J is TRBJ2-3 and V is TRBV30; TRBD1 is a possible D gene (6 bases). CDR1 is GTSNPN and CDR2 is SVGIG in the germline V gene (reference sequence). V shed 8 bases and J shed 5 bases, with 14 bases lying between them. The CDR3 is 12 residues long. In DNA form, the CDR3 reads TGTGCCCTTAGAGGGGACATAGATACGCAGTATTTT. It codes for CALRGDIDTQYF.

This clonotype occurred many times. The rearrangement uses TRBV4-3 and TRBJ1-3, with unresolved D. V was pared by 4 bases and J by 0 bases, with 16 bases between. Germline V gene lookup returns CDR1 LGHNA and CDR2 YSLEER. CDR3 length: 17 amino acids. The chain's CDR3 is CASSPRGGLSSGNTIYF. As DNA, the CDR3 is TGCGCCAGCAGCCCCCGGGGAGGGTTGAGCTCTGGAAACACCATATATTTT.

There are many counts of this clonotype. The chain uses TRBV6-2 or TRBV6-3 and TRBJ2-3, with D possibly TRBD2 on 5 matching bases. The CDR3 is 15 residues long. Germline-derived CDR1 and CDR2 are MNHEY and SVGEGT. Trimming stripped 6 bases from V and 5 bases from J, with 18 bases between. The CDR3 loop reads CASSWRPTKGDTQYF. CDR3 coding DNA: TGTGCCAGCAGCTGGAGGCCCACTAAGGGAGATACGCAGTATTTT.

This clonotype was counted many times. The chain links TRBV9 to TRBJ2-3; no clear D. Trimming took 0 bases from V and 1 from J, leaving 3 bases between them. Germline assignment: CDR1 SGDLS and CDR2 YYNGEE. The CDR3 is made up of 13 amino acids. CDR3 sequence reads: CASSVGGTDTQYF. The CDR3 region has the DNA TGTGCCAGCAGCGTAGGAGGCACAGATACGCAGTATTTT.

The chain joins TRBV20-1 to TRBJ1-5; D remains ambiguous. V lost 6 bases and J lost 6, with 15 bases in between. The length of the CDR3 is 13 residues. Per germline, CDR1 DFQATT and CDR2 SNEGSKA (reference sequence). In DNA, the CDR3 is TGCAGTGCCTCCCGGGAGGAGGCTCAGCCCCAGCATTTT. Translation gives CSASREEAQPQHF.

This clonotype was seen a few times. The V gene is TRBV7-2, the J gene TRBJ2-3; D may correspond to TRBD1 or TRBD2 (5 bases each). Germline V gene data show CDR1 as SGHTA and CDR2 as FQGNSA. The length of the CDR3 is 17 residues. Trimming left V 1 base short and J 7 bases short, with 21 bases between. In DNA, the CDR3 is TGTGCCAGCAGCTTAGGGGGTATCAGCCGGGACGAGAATACGCAGTATTTT. It codes for CASSLGGISRDENTQYF. The variable domain in full, with the rest retrieved from reference TRBV7-2 and TRBJ2-3, is GAGVSQSPSNKVTEKGKDVELRCDPISGHTALYWYRQSLGQGLEFLIYFQGNSAPDKSGLPSDRFSAERTGGSVSTLTIQRTQQEDSAVYLCASSLGGISRDENTQYFGPGTRLTVL.

This clonotype was counted between two and nine times. J is TRBJ1-1 and V is TRBV10-1; possible D gene TRBD1, 5 bases. Between the trimmed V and J ends, which lost 3 bases and 7 bases, there was a span of 9 bases. The CDR3 contains 12 residues. The V gene's germline CDR1 is WNHNN and CDR2 SYGVQD (reference sequence). The CDR3 sequence: CASSERQIEAFF. CDR3 DNA sequence: TGCGCCAGCAGTGAAAGACAGATTGAAGCTTTCTTT.